These T cell receptor beta chains were read from a single sample in a study of T cell responses to AZD1222 COVID-19 vaccine. Here immunoSEQ multiplex PCR was the method, and the copy in TCRdb shows in-frame clones only, minus some. The sample holds over 95,000 clones, approximately 90% seen once. Here the sequenced sample was peripheral blood, taken on day 0 of AZD1222 vaccination. The receptors derive from an adult in good health. Each CDR3 is given without its conserved first and last residue. A D gene is named only where the DNA matches it firmly.

d_call v_call cdr3_aa
. TRBV14 ASSQEPPGGLNEKLF
TRBD2 TRBV11-2 ASSSPIAGGSYNEQF
TRBD1 TRBV28 ASSSPDRLRAYEQY
. TRBV29-1 SVVRSLGQPHEQF
. TRBV5-4 ASSLAGTDTQY
. TRBV5-1 ASSLASLGYNEQF
. TRBV19 ASSIDYLRDGLF
TRBD2 TRBV28 ASSPTGTSGRKTGELF
. TRBV18 ASSPQGPRDGYT
. TRBV7-2 ASSLGFGRDYGYT
. TRBV19 ASRDTDSNQPQH
TRBD1 TRBV4-3 ASSRDRPGEKLF
TRBD1 TRBV2 ASVATGGANSPLH
. TRBV29-1 SVEGTPTNYGYT
. TRBV7-2 ASRAGGPGWF
TRBD1 TRBV19 ASSFARGAEAF
. TRBV7-2 ASSLGQITGELF
. TRBV5-1 ASLGEGWTEAF
TRBD1 TRBV6-5 ASSYSRQGHEQF
. TRBV7-3 ASSSSLRPGELF
. TRBV30 AWTGTREKLF
TRBD2 TRBV7-3 ASSPSGTSYNEQF
. TRBV28 ASSENLRGTVNTEAF
TRBD2 TRBV4-1 ASRDILAGAYNEQF
. TRBV5-1 ASRFGLGQPQH
TRBD1 TRBV9 ASSVSSTGTDTQY
TRBD1 TRBV7-6 ASRYPSTGLETQY
. TRBV19 ASSRGFSYEQY
TRBD2 TRBV7-3 ASSFGGRGSEQF
. TRBV25-1 ASSLDSGANVLT
. TRBV7-6 ASSLGLEMTGYGYT
. TRBV21-1 ASSPTGPDNEYEQY
. TRBV6-6 ASSYSPETQY
. TRBV6-1 ASSEAWLAKNIQY
. TRBV18 ASSPGEGWTEAF
TRBD2 TRBV6-5 ASSWRKLALNNEQF
. TRBV30 AWSVRGRGNQPQH
TRBD1 TRBV18 ASSPQRTGDNQPQH
TRBD1 TRBV11-2 ASSFQNRGEKLF
. TRBV5-1 ASSPTGGRGLDNEQF
. TRBV10-2 ASSQSGRGYT
TRBD2 TRBV9 ARRAGGGSHNEQF
. TRBV19 ASSRYMDRVNTEAF
. TRBV10-3 AISELLNQPQH
. TRBV7-3 ASSPGTVVGEQY
TRBD1 TRBV7-2 ASSLDRGGNQPQH
. TRBV9 ASSVDPGRSRDEQY
. TRBV3-1/TRBV3-2 ASSPQINYGYT
TRBD1 TRBV7-6 ASSFAFDRDQETQY
. TRBV15 ATSRFGVGSGNTIY
. TRBV18 ASTLGGGQPQH
. TRBV6-4 ASSVQAANNEQF
TRBD2 TRBV4-3 ASSQVGAGITDTQY
. TRBV6-1 ASSELRVDTIY
. TRBV10-3 AISESSQQSTYGYT
. TRBV27 ASSMGLVETQY
. TRBV29-1 SFGRGTDEQY
. TRBV5-1 ASSLGTNTEAF
TRBD2 TRBV6-2/TRBV6-3 ASSYSTGLAGLYEQY
TRBD1 TRBV7-2 ASSLGLGGRTDTQY